The 15 T cell receptor beta chains listed next were all sequenced from one sample in a study of OX40 agonist ivuxolimab in advanced cancers. The repertoire was sequenced with immunoSEQ multiplex PCR; TCRdb's copy has only in-frame clones and lacks some. The repertoire holds some 76,000 clones, with roughly 86% as singletons. The sequencing here drew on CD4+ or CD8+ T cells sorted from blood, taken in a trial of the OX40 agonist ivuxolimab. All receptors derive from an adult with an advanced solid tumor such as melanoma, head and neck, liver or kidney cancer.

This clone has only a few counts. DNA of the CDR3: TGTGCCAGCAGCATCCAGGGCCGCTACAATGAGCAGTTCTTC. Its translation: CASSIQGRYNEQFF. V and J are TRBV7-2 and TRBJ2-1, with D perhaps matching TRBD1 (5 bases). Trimming cost V 5 bases and J 3 bases, with 11 bases left between them. Per germline, CDR1 SGHTA and CDR2 FQGNSA. The CDR3 spans 14 residues.

The J gene is TRBJ1-2, the V gene TRBV7-6; 7 nucleotides match TRBD1. The CDR3 is 13 residues long. Germline V CDR1 and CDR2: SGHVS, FNYEAQ. V lost 6 bases and J lost 6; bases outside the gene matches: 7. CDR3 sequence reads: CASSPGQEHGYTF. DNA of the CDR3: TGTGCCAGCAGTCCCGGACAGGAGCATGGCTACACCTTC. Based on the CDR3 plus reference TRBV7-6 and TRBJ1-2, the full variable domain is GAGVSQSPRYKVTKRGQDVALRCDPISGHVSLYWYRQALGQGPEFLTYFNYEAQQDKSGLPNDRFSAERPEGSISTLTIQRTEQRDSAMYRCASSPGQEHGYTFGSGTRLTVV.

The chain links TRBV4-3 to TRBJ1-2; a possible D gene is TRBD1 (6 bases). Germline values: CDR1 LGHNA, CDR2 YSLEER. This CDR3 is built from 15 residues. V gave up 0 bases and J gave up 4 bases, with 12 bases separating them. The CDR3 coding sequence is TGCGCCAGCAGCCAAGATAGGGGGGAAGGCTATGGCTACACCTTC. Amino acid sequence: CASSQDRGEGYGYTF.

This clone was recorded a few times. The CDR3: CSARGQSEAFF. The CDR3, as DNA: TGCAGTGCTAGGGGACAGTCTGAAGCTTTCTTT. This chain links TRBV20-1 with TRBJ1-1; 7 bases match TRBD1. CDR1 and CDR2 (germline): DFQATT, SNEGSKA (reference sequence). This CDR3 has 11 amino acids. V gave up 3 bases and J gave up 6 bases; unmatched junction bases: 1.

This chain joins TRBV14 and TRBJ2-1; 11 nucleotides line up with TRBD2. The junction had 17 bases not matched to a gene; V was cut back by 0 bases and J by 10 bases. The CDR3 is 19 residues long. Germline V CDR1 and CDR2: SGHDN, FVKESK. The CDR3 spells CASSQEGLAGGLGTKEQFF. The CDR3 nucleotides are TGTGCCAGCAGCCAAGAGGGGCTAGCGGGAGGTCTGGGGACGAAGGAGCAGTTCTTC.

This clone is classed as medium-sized. The chain combines TRBV19 with TRBJ2-7, with 8 bases aligning to TRBD1. This CDR3 is built from 12 residues. From germline, CDR1 is LNHDA and CDR2 SQIVND (reference sequence). Unmatched junction bases numbered 11, after V lost 11 bases and J lost 8 bases. CDR3 nucleotides: TGTGCCTCGGACAGGGACACCTTAAAGCAGTACTTC. Translating gives CASDRDTLKQYF.

This clone was recorded once. This chain links TRBV5-1 with TRBJ1-4; TRBD1 matches 7 bases. The V segment lost 3 bases and the J segment 2 bases; nucleotides outside the gene matches: 7. The CDR3 length is 16 residues. CDR1 is SGHRS and CDR2 is YFSETQ in the germline V gene. CDR3 nucleotide sequence: TGCGCCAGCAGCTCCTCCACAGGGGTCACTAATGAAAAACTGTTTTTT. Translated, it gives CASSSSTGVTNEKLFF. Based on the CDR3 plus reference TRBV5-1 and TRBJ1-4, the full variable domain is KAGVTQTPRYLIKTRGQQVTLSCSPISGHRSVSWYQQTPGQGLQFLFEYFSETQRNKGNFPGRFSGRQFSNSRSEMNVSTLELGDSALYLCASSSSTGVTNEKLFFGSGTQLSVL.

The gene calls are TRBV5-5 and TRBJ1-5; 9 nucleotides line up with TRBD1. The CDR3 contains 15 residues. In germline, CDR1 is SGHKS, CDR2 YYEKEE (reference sequence). The V gene end was trimmed by 3 bases and the J gene end by 7 bases; junction bases not matched to a gene: 8. This CDR3 is CASSSGTGSGQPQHF. The CDR3 DNA reads as TGTGCCAGCAGCTCCGGGACAGGGAGTGGGCAGCCCCAGCATTTT. Variable domain in full (rest from reference TRBV5-5 and TRBJ1-5): DAGVTQSPTHLIKTRGQQVTLRCSPISGHKSVSWYQQVLGQGPQFIFQYYEKEERGRGNFPDRFSARQFPNYSSELNVNALLLGDSALYLCASSSGTGSGQPQHFGDGTRLSIL.

The chain uses TRBV6-6 and TRBJ2-7; no clear D. The CDR3 spans 13 residues. Germline V gene sequence: CDR1 MNHNY, CDR2 SVGAGI (reference sequence). The germline V and J ends were trimmed by 2 bases and 6 bases, with 11 bases remaining between them. The chain's CDR3 is CASSYPPRGEQYF. The CDR3 nucleotides read TGTGCCAGCAGTTACCCGCCTAGAGGCGAGCAGTACTTC.

This chain joins TRBV6-1 and TRBJ2-7, with D maybe TRBD1 (6 bases). V was trimmed by 6 bases and J by 4 bases, leaving 16 bases between them. The CDR3 has 14 residues. Germline CDR1 reads MNHNS; CDR2 reads SASEGT. The chain's CDR3 is CASSSQQGPYEQYF. The CDR3 nucleotides are TGTGCCAGCAGCTCCCAACAGGGACCGTACGAGCAGTACTTC.

The rearrangement links TRBV5-4 to TRBJ2-1; 8 nucleotides align to TRBD2. Germline V gene data show CDR1 as SGHNT and CDR2 as YYREEE (reference sequence). V trimming: 2 bases; J trimming: 12 bases; junction bases outside the gene matches: 13. This CDR3 has 15 residues. The CDR3, as DNA: TGTGCCAGCAGCTTTGGGGGGAAGCGGGAGTTAAGGCAGTTCTTC. Protein: CASSFGGKRELRQFF.

The chain joins TRBV2 to TRBJ2-1, with TRBD2 matching 9 bases. CDR3 length equals 16 residues. V lost 1 base, J lost 5 bases, and 6 bases stayed unmatched. The V gene's germline CDR1 is SNHLY and CDR2 FYNNEI. Here the CDR3 reads CASSEDPQRGDNEQFF. The CDR3 DNA follows: TGTGCCAGCAGTGAAGACCCCCAGCGGGGGGACAATGAGCAGTTCTTC. The whole variable domain, filled in from reference TRBV2 and TRBJ2-1, reads EPEVTQTPSHQVTQMGQEVILRCVPISNHLYFYWYRQILGQKVEFLVSFYNNEISEKSEIFDDQFSVERPDGSNFTLKIRSTKLEDSAMYFCASSEDPQRGDNEQFFGPGTRLTVL.

The chain recombines TRBV4-1 with TRBJ1-3; no firm D call. The CDR3 runs 16 residues. In germline, CDR1 is MGHRA, CDR2 YSYEKL. V was clipped by 0 bases and J by 0 bases, with 9 bases between them. Here the CDR3 DNA reads TGCGCCAGCAGCCAAGATTCCGGGTTCTCTGGAAACACCATATATTTT. This gives the protein CASSQDSGFSGNTIYF.

This chain uses TRBV28 with TRBJ1-2; D remains ambiguous. CDR1 is MDHEN and CDR2 is SYDVKM in the germline V gene. Trimming took 5 bases from V and 1 from J, leaving 2 bases between them. This CDR3 contains 11 residues. CDR3 DNA sequence: TGTGCCAGCAGTCTTAACTATGGCTACACCTTC. It encodes CASSLNYGYTF.

The rearrangement links TRBV11-3 to TRBJ2-5, with 9 bases fitting TRBD1. The CDR3 runs to 13 residues. CDR1 is SGHNT and CDR2 is YENEEA in the germline V gene. V shed 5 bases, J shed 5 bases, and the junction held 3 bases outside the gene matches. DNA for the CDR3: TGTGCCAGCAGCACTACAGGGGGCGAGACCCAGTACTTC. Amino acid sequence: CASSTTGGETQYF.